This section outlines one TCR beta chain sequence together with its context. MiXCR, run by TCRdb on the PCR reads, gives a single entry per CDR3 protein. Here the sample spans 15,000 to 20,000 distinct CDR3 sequences, about 40% being singletons. Germline CDR1 is SGHTA and CDR2 is FQGNSA. The CDR3 length is 12 residues. Trimming shortened V by 5 bases and J by 11 bases, and 10 bases separated the two germline ends. This record comes from a study of tumor-infiltrating lymphocytes in oesophageal squamous cell carcinoma. J is TRBJ1-6 and V is TRBV7-2, with D perhaps matching TRBD1 (5 bases). Sequenced: blood. The receptor was isolated from a female donor with esophageal squamous cell carcinoma. The CDR3 DNA sequence: TGTGCCAGCAGCCCAGGGTTGGCACCCCTCCACTTT. Translation: CASSPGLAPLHF.